This T cell receptor (beta chain) originates from a study of early T cells in non-severe SARS-CoV-2 infection. Overall study context: Whole-blood bulk RNA, unsorted, was sequenced, and chains were unpaired.

Germline values: CDR1 SNHLY, CDR2 FYNNEI. This CDR3 has 13 residues. Trimming cost V 7 bases and J 3 bases, with 11 bases left between them. In TCRdb, the 5' RACE reads were re-called with MiXCR into one record per CDR3 protein. The sample holds some 50,000 distinct CDR3 sequences, 7.5% to 9% seen once. The source of this sequence is an adult who was a healthcare worker with PCR-confirmed SARS-CoV-2 infection or an uninfected control (not recorded which). The rearrangement links TRBV2 to TRBJ2-3; D is perhaps TRBD2 (5 bases). This specimen was whole blood, taken at baseline. CDR3 amino acids: CASNPSGTDTQYF. The CDR3 DNA follows: TGTGCCAGCAATCCTTCGGGGACAGATACGCAGTATTTT.